This entry describes one T cell receptor beta chain. Its antigen specificity is not known. Base qualities are not provided; no much larger clone lies one nucleotide away. The data were obtained in a study of OX40 agonist ivuxolimab in advanced cancers. Regarding the complete study: Ivuxolimab was a fully human IgG2 agonistic monoclonal antibody targeting the costimulatory receptor OX40 (CD134). Intravenous ivuxolimab was administered to patients every 2 weeks at six dose levels: 0.01, 0.1, 0.3, 1.5, 3 and 10 mg/kg. Among the roughly 52 dose-escalation patients, some 20 had hepatocellular carcinoma, approximately 15 melanoma, 9 renal cell carcinoma and 9 head and neck cancer. The dose-escalation cohort was around 84% male with a mean age of roughly 60 years, ranging from roughly 20 to 85. Patients were allowed to have had prior anti-PD-1, anti-PD-L1 or anti-CTLA-4 therapy, and around 40% of the dose-escalation patients had previously received checkpoint inhibitors. Partial responses occurred in three dose-escalation patients, of whom one had hepatocellular carcinoma and two had cutaneous melanoma. The point of sequencing TCRbeta in the periphery was to test whether ivuxolimab changed TCR sequence diversity and drove clonal T-cell expansion. The paper describes the monotherapy dose-escalation part (N = 52 patients) of the phase I trial of ivuxolimab.

The investigation overall reported the following: Low levels of normalized T-cell clonal expansion were also seen in some patients who did not respond. Partial responders in the 0.1-3.0 mg/kg groups had among the lowest normalized peripheral clonal expansion, especially among CD8+ T cells. Which antigens the clonally expanded peripheral T cells were specific for was not determined. At doses from 0.1 to 3.0 mg/kg, clonal expansion was seen in both CD4+ and CD8+ blood T cells between baseline and week 6. On average, CD8+ T cells showed more expanded clones than CD4+ T cells after ivuxolimab.

Genomic DNA was isolated from the sorted cells so that the TCRbeta CDR3 region could be sequenced. The immunoSEQ Assay was used for sequencing of TCRbeta CDR3 regions. TCRdb took over this immuneACCESS table, retaining in-frame rearrangements with V and J assigned. Such tables are incomplete; in checked studies, under half of the missing clones stem from an unresolved V gene, and the remainder is unexplained. This sample is represented by about 62,000 clones; roughly 85% of them were singletons. Together, the top ten hold just under 4% of the sample. Patients with a history of autoimmune disease or receiving systemic immunosuppression were excluded from the trial. In every dose cohort, peripheral blood was drawn for TCR sequencing at baseline, cycle 4 day 1, and cycle 7 day 1. The samples were drawn from a first-in-human, open-label, multicenter phase I dose-escalation trial of ivuxolimab. Adults with locally advanced or metastatic melanoma, renal cell carcinoma, hepatocellular carcinoma or head and neck squamous cell carcinoma were enrolled in the trial. Before TCR sequencing, CD4+ T cells and CD8+ T cells from peripheral blood were sorted into separate populations.

Ends trimmed: V by 6 bases, J by 9 bases; bases unmatched to a gene: 11. CDR1 LNHDA and CDR2 SQIVND were looked up in the germline V gene (reference sequence). Including cysteine and phenylalanine, the CDR3 has 15 amino acids. Only the CDR3 part of the read is kept: 45 bases, read in frame from the first base. This TCR derives from an adult with an advanced solid tumor such as melanoma, head and neck, liver or kidney cancer. Sequencing used CD4+ or CD8+ T cells sorted from blood, obtained in a trial of the OX40 agonist ivuxolimab. Here the chain combines TRBV19 and TRBJ2-1, and TRBD2 matches 10 of the central bases. The DNA sequence is given as TGTGCCAGTAGGAAACCGGGACTAGCGTTGGCTGAGCAGTTCTTC. Its product reads: CASRKPGLALAEQFF.